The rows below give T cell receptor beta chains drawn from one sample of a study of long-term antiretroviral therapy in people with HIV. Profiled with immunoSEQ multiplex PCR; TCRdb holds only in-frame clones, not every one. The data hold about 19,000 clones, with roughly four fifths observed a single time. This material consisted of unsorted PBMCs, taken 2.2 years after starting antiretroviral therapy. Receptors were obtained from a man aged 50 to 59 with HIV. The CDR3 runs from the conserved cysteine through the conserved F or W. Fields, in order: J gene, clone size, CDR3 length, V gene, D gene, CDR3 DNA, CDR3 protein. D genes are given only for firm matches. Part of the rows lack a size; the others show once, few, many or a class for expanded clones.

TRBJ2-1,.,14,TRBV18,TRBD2,TGTGCCAGCTCACCAAAGCGGGGCGGCGGTGAGCAGTTCTTC,CASSPKRGGGEQFF
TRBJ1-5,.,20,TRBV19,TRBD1,TGTGCCAGTAGTATAGTTACCAGGTGGAGGGGGCCCTATAGCAATCAGCCCCAGCATTTT,CASSIVTRWRGPYSNQPQHF
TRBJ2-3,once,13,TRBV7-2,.,TGTGCCAGCAGCTTTGGAGGGACAGATACGCAGTATTTT,CASSFGGTDTQYF
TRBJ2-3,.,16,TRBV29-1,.,TGCAGCGTTGAAGATCCAGCCTCCCCTTTGGTTAATACGCAGTATTTT,CSVEDPASPLVNTQYF
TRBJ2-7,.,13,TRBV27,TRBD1,TGTGCCAGCAGTTATCCAGGGGGCAACGAGCAGTACTTC,CASSYPGGNEQYF
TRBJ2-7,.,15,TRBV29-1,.,TGCAGCGTTGAGGGGGGCTCCAGGAGCTCCTACGAGCAGTACTTC,CSVEGGSRSSYEQYF
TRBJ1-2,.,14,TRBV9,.,TGTGCCAGCAGCGTAGTCCCAGGGTTCCGGGGCTACACCTTC,CASSVVPGFRGYTF
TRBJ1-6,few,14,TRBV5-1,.,TGCGCCAGCAGCTTTGAGGGGTTTGGCTCACCCCTCCACTTT,CASSFEGFGSPLHF
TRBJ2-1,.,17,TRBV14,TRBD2,TGTGCCAGCAGCCTGAGACTAGCGGGGCTTGGTTACAATGAGCAGTTCTTC,CASSLRLAGLGYNEQFF
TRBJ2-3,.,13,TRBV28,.,TGTGCCAGCAGTCTCCCCTATCTAGGTACGCAGTATTTT,CASSLPYLGTQYF
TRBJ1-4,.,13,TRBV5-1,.,TGCGCCAGCACCCGGGACTCGGGGGAAAAACTGTTTTTT,CASTRDSGEKLFF
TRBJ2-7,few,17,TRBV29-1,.,TGCAGCGTTGAAGAAAAAATTCTGGGGGCCCCTGGCTACGAGCAGTACTTC,CSVEEKILGAPGYEQYF
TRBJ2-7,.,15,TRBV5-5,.,TGTGCCAGCAGCTTGGGGCCCGGGACCCCCTACGAGCAGTACTTC,CASSLGPGTPYEQYF
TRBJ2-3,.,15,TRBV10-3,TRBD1,TGTGCCATCAGTGACCCCGGGACAGCCACAGATACGCAGTATTTT,CAISDPGTATDTQYF
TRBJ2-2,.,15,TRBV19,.,TGTGCCAGTACAGTGGGCCCCCCGAACACCGGGGAGCTGTTTTTT,CASTVGPPNTGELFF
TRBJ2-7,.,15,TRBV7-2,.,TGTGCCAGCAGCCCCCTGGGGACGTTATCATACGAGCAGTACTTC,CASSPLGTLSYEQYF
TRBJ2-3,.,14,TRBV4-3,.,TGCGCCAGCAGCGCCGATTTTAGCACAGATACGCAGTATTTT,CASSADFSTDTQYF
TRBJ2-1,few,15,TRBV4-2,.,TGTGCCAGCAGCCAAGATGGTGGAGGGGGAAATGAGCAGTTCTTC,CASSQDGGGGNEQFF
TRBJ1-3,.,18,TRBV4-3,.,TGCGCCAGCAGCCAAGCCTACGTTGCAGGGTTCGCCGGAAACACCATATATTTT,CASSQAYVAGFAGNTIYF
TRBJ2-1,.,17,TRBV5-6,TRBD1,TGTGCCAGCAGCTTGGCTCTCGGGGACAGGGGGCAGGGTGAGCAGTTCTTC,CASSLALGDRGQGEQFF
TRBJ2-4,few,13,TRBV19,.,TGTGCCAGTATCGCAATTGGGGGAAACATTCAGTACTTC,CASIAIGGNIQYF
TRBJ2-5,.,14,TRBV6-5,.,TGTGCCAGCAGTTACGATCCAGGGCGGGAGACCCAGTACTTC,CASSYDPGRETQYF
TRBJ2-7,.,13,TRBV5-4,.,TGTGCCAGCAGCCTAGGACGGACCTACGAGCAGTACTTC,CASSLGRTYEQYF
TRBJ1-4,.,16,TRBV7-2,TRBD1,TGTGCCAGCAGCTTGGACAGGGGGCGAACTAATGAAAAACTGTTTTTT,CASSLDRGRTNEKLFF
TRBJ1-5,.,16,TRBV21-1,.,TGTGCCAGCAGTCACTCACTACATTGGCATCATCAGCCCCAGCATTTT,CASSHSLHWHHQPQHF
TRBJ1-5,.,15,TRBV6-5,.,TGTGCCAGCAGTTACAGGGTGAAGGGCGATCAGCCCCAGCATTTT,CASSYRVKGDQPQHF
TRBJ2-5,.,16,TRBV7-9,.,TGTGCCAGCAGCTTAGGGGCCCAGGATTTTCAAGAGACCCAGTACTTC,CASSLGAQDFQETQYF
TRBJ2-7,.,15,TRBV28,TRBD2,TGTGCCAGCATGACTAGCGGGCAACTCTCCTACGAGCAGTACTTC,CASMTSGQLSYEQYF
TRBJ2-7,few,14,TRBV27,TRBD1,TGTGCCAGCATCCGGGACAGGGGCCCCTACGAGCAGTACTTC,CASIRDRGPYEQYF
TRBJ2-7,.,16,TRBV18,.,TGTGCCAGCTATGGGGACGGATCACGAGGCTCCTACGAGCAGTACTTC,CASYGDGSRGSYEQYF
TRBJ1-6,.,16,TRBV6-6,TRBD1,TGTGCCAGCAGTCTCATCGGACAGGGTGGGAATTCACCCCTCCACTTT,CASSLIGQGGNSPLHF
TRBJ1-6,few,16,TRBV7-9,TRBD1,TGTGCCAGCAGCTTAAGGCCGGGACAGGGGGCTTCACCCCTCCACTTT,CASSLRPGQGASPLHF
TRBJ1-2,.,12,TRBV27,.,TGTGCCAGCAGTTCAACCAACTATGGCTACACCTTC,CASSSTNYGYTF
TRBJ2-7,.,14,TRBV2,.,TGTGCCAGCAGTATCCAACACTCTACCCACGAGCAGTACTTC,CASSIQHSTHEQYF